The entry that follows covers one T cell receptor beta chain sequence. The sample is drawn from a study of early T cells in non-severe SARS-CoV-2 infection. Trimming cost V 2 bases and J 0 bases, with 13 bases left between them. The CDR3 runs 16 residues. Germline CDR1 SEHNR, CDR2 FQNEAQ (reference sequence). Individual cDNA molecules each received unique molecular identifiers attached to them. TCRdb fed the 5' RACE reads into MiXCR, producing one record per CDR3 protein. The repertoire holds nearly 90,000 distinct CDR3 sequences, with approximately 14% as singletons. This receptor was taken from an adult who was a healthcare worker with PCR-confirmed SARS-CoV-2 infection or an uninfected control (not recorded which). The chain carries TRBV7-9 and TRBJ1-1; unclear D gene. The sample consisted of whole blood. The CDR3 loop is CASSLRREGVNTEAFF. CDR3 nucleotide sequence: TGTGCCAGCAGCTTAAGAAGGGAAGGAGTGAACACTGAAGCTTTCTTT.